One sample yielded the 3 T cell receptor beta chains listed below, sequenced in a study of blood T cell repertoires in COVID-19. Some clones are missing from TCRdb's copy, which holds only in-frame ones; the method was immunoSEQ multiplex PCR. The repertoire holds some 41,000 clones, with roughly nine tenths as singletons. Sample: peripheral blood. All receptors derive from a human donor in a cohort sampled during active COVID-19.

The genes are TRBV9 and TRBJ1-4; 8 bases map to TRBD1. V was pared by 4 bases and J by 4 bases, with 9 bases of the junction left unmatched. The CDR3 length is 16 residues. In germline, CDR1 is SGDLS, CDR2 YYNGEE. The CDR3 region has the DNA TGTGCCAGCAGCATCAAAGGACAGGGCAGTAATGAAAAACTGTTTTTT. Its protein is CASSIKGQGSNEKLFF. The variable domain in full, completed from reference TRBV9 and TRBJ1-4, reads DSGVTQTPKHLITATGQRVTLRCSPRSGDLSVYWYQQSLDQGLQFLIQYYNGEERAKGNILERFSAQQFPDLHSELNLSSLELGDSALYFCASSIKGQGSNEKLFFGSGTQLSVL.

This chain joins TRBV6-5 and TRBJ1-4, with 11 bases fitting TRBD1. The CDR3 runs 14 residues. The V and J ends lost 8 bases and 8 bases, in that order; junction bases with no gene match: 7. Germline V gene data show CDR1 as MNHEY and CDR2 as SVGAGI. For the CDR3, the DNA is TGTGCCAGCCTCTGGGACAGGGGGGGCGAAAAACTGTTTTTT. This translates into CASLWDRGGEKLFF.

The CDR3 spells CASSLDLQGAADGYTF. The CDR3 DNA follows: TGTGCCAGCAGCTTAGACCTACAGGGGGCTGCTGATGGCTACACCTTC. The chain employs TRBV7-8 and TRBJ1-2; the match to TRBD1 covers 9 bases. From germline, CDR1 is SGHVS and CDR2 FQNEAQ. The CDR3 covers 16 residues. The ends lost 1 base at V and 6 bases at J; junction bases unmatched: 9.